This T cell receptor (beta chain) originates from a study of T-cell memory formation after mild COVID-19. Study overall: Among the donors, TCR clusters were largely specific to each donor.

TCRalpha and TCRbeta libraries used 5'RACE with constant-segment primers and UMIs. TCRdb re-derived calls from the 5' RACE reads in MiXCR, one entry per CDR3 protein. Of 400,000 to 500,000 distinct CDR3 sequences detected, around 24% appear once; the ten largest clones hold around 8.1%. Concerning this clonotype: Its matching antigen is unknown.

CDR1 and CDR2 (germline): SGHRS, YFSETQ. V gave up 0 bases and J gave up 6 bases; unmatched junction bases: 9. The CDR3 covers 16 residues. General study findings and limits: Contracting clones from day 15 to 85 showed balanced CD4/CD8; later expanders favored CD4+.

The sequencing sample was made of PBMCs or a T cell subset sorted from them (not recorded which). This TCR was recovered from an adult woman who had mild COVID-19 (a few samples of this study predate the infection). Cell type and time point are not known. The J gene is TRBJ2-7, the V gene TRBV5-1, with TRBD2 matching 10 bases. The CDR3 sequence: CASSLGEAGGPGEQYF. CDR3 coding DNA: TGCGCCAGCAGCTTGGGGGAAGCGGGAGGGCCCGGCGAGCAGTACTTC. The variable domain in full, with the rest retrieved from reference TRBV5-1 and TRBJ2-7, is KAGVTQTPRYLIKTRGQQVTLSCSPISGHRSVSWYQQTPGQGLQFLFEYFSETQRNKGNFPGRFSGRQFSNSRSEMNVSTLELGDSALYLCASSLGEAGGPGEQYFGPGTRLTVT.